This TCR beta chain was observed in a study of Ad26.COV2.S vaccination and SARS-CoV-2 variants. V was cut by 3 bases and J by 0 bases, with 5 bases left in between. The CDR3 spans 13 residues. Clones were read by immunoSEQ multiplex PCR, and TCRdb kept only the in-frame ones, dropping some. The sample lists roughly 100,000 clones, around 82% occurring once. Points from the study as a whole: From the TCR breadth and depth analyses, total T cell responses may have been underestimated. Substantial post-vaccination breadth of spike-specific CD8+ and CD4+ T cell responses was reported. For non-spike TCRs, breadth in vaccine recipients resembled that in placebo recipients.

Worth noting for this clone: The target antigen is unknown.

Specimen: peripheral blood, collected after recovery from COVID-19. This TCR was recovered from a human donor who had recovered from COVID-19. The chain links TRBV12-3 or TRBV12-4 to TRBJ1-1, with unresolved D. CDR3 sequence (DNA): TGTGCCAGCAGTTTTTTTATGAACACTGAAGCTTTCTTT. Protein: CASSFFMNTEAFF.